This TCR beta chain was documented in a study of T cell responses to AZD1222 COVID-19 vaccine. Trimming took 6 bases from V and 0 from J, leaving 7 bases between them. The CDR3 totals 13 residues. This table comes from immunoSEQ multiplex PCR, and its TCRdb copy is limited to in-frame clones, with some not included. Among some 81,000 clones listed, approximately 85% were seen once. The chain combines TRBV12-3 or TRBV12-4 with TRBJ2-3; D remains unclear. The source material was peripheral blood, sampled 28 days after the second AZD1222 dose. This clonotype was sampled from an adult who received the AZD1222 COVID-19 vaccine. The CDR3 loop is CASRLDSTDTQYF. DNA of the CDR3: TGTGCCAGCAGGCTCGACAGCACAGATACGCAGTATTTT.